The 11 T cell receptor beta chains below were found in one sample sequenced in a study of human T cells and chemical hapten exposure. Time point of the sample: patch test 3, about 24 weeks after DPC sensitization. This sample's treatment: therapeutic diphenylcyclopropenone sensitization with weekly scalp DPC. TCRdb redid the calling of the RACE reads with MiXCR, one entry per CDR3 protein. The sample yields over 55,000 distinct CDR3 sequences, approximately 13% seen once. The material was whole blood, obtained in connection with sensitization to the hapten diphenylcyclopropenone (DPC). These receptors were obtained from a man aged 30 to 39 with alopecia areata. Some clones in this sample may be carry-over from other donors' samples.

The chain couples TRBV10-3 to TRBJ1-1; maybe TRBD1 (5 bases). Deletions cut 7 bases from V and 1 base from J, with 13 bases between. There are 14 residues in the CDR3. Germline loops: CDR1 ENHRY, CDR2 SYGVKD. CDR3: CAITTTQENTEAFF. Here the CDR3 DNA reads TGTGCCATCACCACGACACAGGAGAACACTGAAGCTTTCTTT.

This clonotype turned up a few times. The chain is built from TRBV6-2 or TRBV6-3 and TRBJ2-5; D might be TRBD1 or TRBD2, each matching 6 bases. This CDR3 contains 15 residues. Germline V CDR1 and CDR2: MNHEY, SVGEGT. V lost 7 bases, J lost 4 bases, and 19 bases lay in between. In DNA, the CDR3 is TGTGCCAGCAAACCCTCCGGGGGCAAAGGAGAGACCCAGTACTTC. It yields the protein CASKPSGGKGETQYF.

This chain connects TRBV6-2 or TRBV6-3 to TRBJ2-1; D is possibly TRBD1 (5 bases). CDR3 size: 14 residues. The germline V gene has CDR1 MNHEY and CDR2 SVGEGT. Trimming removed 6 bases from V and 6 bases from J, with 15 bases in between. CDR3 in amino acids: CASSPWGSFNEQFF. Here the CDR3 DNA reads TGTGCCAGCAGCCCATGGGGCAGTTTCAATGAGCAGTTCTTC.

This chain uses TRBV6-6 with TRBJ1-1; D is perhaps TRBD1 (6 bases). Per germline, CDR1 MNHNY and CDR2 SVGAGI (reference sequence). This CDR3 is built from 13 residues. V was cut by 11 bases and J by 4 bases, with 17 bases left in between. The CDR3 DNA is TGTGCCGGACAGCGCAGTTTTCGCACTGAAGCTTTCTTT. Residues: CAGQRSFRTEAFF.

At least ten counts were recorded for this clonotype. The chain is built from TRBV7-9 and TRBJ2-1; D is perhaps TRBD1 (5 bases). Germline values: CDR1 SEHNR, CDR2 FQNEAQ (reference sequence). The germline V and J ends were trimmed by 1 base and 5 bases, with 21 bases remaining between them. CDR3 size: 18 residues. The CDR3 protein is CASSLVTAQGRKHNEQFF. The CDR3 DNA is TGTGCCAGCAGCTTAGTGACCGCGCAGGGCCGAAAGCACAATGAGCAGTTCTTC.

The rearrangement links TRBV6-4 to TRBJ1-1; D is unresolved. Per germline, CDR1 MRHNA and CDR2 SNTAGT. CDR3 length equals 13 residues. Trimming left V 2 bases short and J 1 base short, with 5 bases between. In DNA form, the CDR3 reads TGTGCCAGCAGTGACCATGAGAACACTGAAGCTTTCTTT. It is translated as CASSDHENTEAFF.

Only a few counts were recorded for this clonotype. The gene calls are TRBV11-1 and TRBJ2-5, with D hard to call. This CDR3 is built from 13 residues. Trimming removed 3 bases from V and 0 bases from J, with 5 bases in between. CDR1 and CDR2 (germline): SGHAT, FQDESV (reference sequence). The CDR3 sequence: CASSFGNQETQYF. The CDR3 nucleotides read TGTGCCAGCAGCTTCGGCAACCAAGAGACCCAGTACTTC.

This chain links TRBV20-1 with TRBJ2-3; D possibly corresponds to TRBD1 (5 bases). Trimming cost V 1 base and J 1 base, with 15 bases left between them. The CDR3 sequence is 16 residues long. CDR1 is DFQATT, CDR2 SNEGSKA, per germline (reference sequence). The CDR3 coding sequence is TGCAGTGCTAGAGCCCCAGGGCTGGGTCGCACAGATACGCAGTATTTT. Translation gives CSARAPGLGRTDTQYF.

Only a few counts were recorded for this clonotype. This rearrangement joins TRBV6-5 to TRBJ1-1; no definite D call. The V gene's germline CDR1 is MNHEY and CDR2 SVGAGI. This CDR3 region has 13 residues. V lost 2 bases, J lost 5 bases, and 9 bases lay in between. CDR3 amino acids: CASSYGQVTEAFF. The DNA for the CDR3 is TGTGCCAGCAGTTACGGGCAGGTGACTGAAGCTTTCTTT.

This clonotype was counted only a few times. This rearrangement joins TRBV7-2 to TRBJ2-5; no definite D call. The germline CDR1 and CDR2 sequences are SGHTA and FQGNSA. V lost 0 bases and J lost 1, with 6 bases in between. This CDR3 is 14 amino acids long. CDR3 DNA sequence: TGTGCCAGCAGCTTAGCGGCAGCCCAAGAGACCCAGTACTTC. Protein sequence: CASSLAAAQETQYF.

This clonotype was counted ten times or more. The V and J genes are TRBV6-1 and TRBJ1-5, with D unclear. Germline V gene sequence: CDR1 MNHNS, CDR2 SASEGT. With 3 bases removed from V and 6 bases from J, the gap between germline ends came to 15 bases. This CDR3 contains 15 residues. Written as DNA, the CDR3 is TGTGCCAGCAGTGAGTTGCCTAGCCGGGGTCAGCCCCAGCATTTT. This sequence encodes CASSELPSRGQPQHF.